The sequence of this TCR beta chain was determined in a study of blood T cell repertoires in COVID-19. As for the study in general: Acute and convalescent COVID-19 specimens originated in the United States, Italy and Spain. T cells, B-cell-depleted T cells, or PBMCs supplied cDNA or gDNA.

Losses at the gene ends were 4 bases for V and 8 bases for J; bases not matched to a gene: 0. Germline loops: CDR1 KGHSH, CDR2 LQKENI. The CDR3 length is 11 residues. Original analysis: Reference gene primer amplification in the assay estimated nucleated cell counts. Method: immunoSEQ multiplex PCR; TCRdb's copy keeps in-frame clones and lacks some. V, J and clone size were drawn from that table, and D and trimming were deduced from the DNA. The data contain 150,000 to 180,000 clones, approximately 85% of them seen just once; the ten biggest clones take up roughly 8.3%. Recruited during active infection, patients (from Seattle) were subsequently followed longitudinally.

Material for sequencing was peripheral blood. This chain uses TRBV18 with TRBJ2-3; TRBD2 matches at 7 bases. The clonotype originates from a woman aged 55 to 70 with COVID-19, enrolled during active disease. Here the CDR3 reads CASSRGGTQYF. The CDR3 DNA follows: TGTGCCAGCTCACGCGGGGGTACGCAGTATTTT.